This T cell receptor (beta chain) is drawn from a study of cytotoxic CD8 clonotypes in ibrutinib-treated CLL. In the study overall: Patient counts were approximately 12 relapsed/refractory, roughly 15 treatment-naive and 17 IGHV unmutated. Following a median approximately twelve months of treatment, with a range of 6 to 36, response samples were taken.

Points on this clone: No antigen is known for it.

Clones were sequenced by immunoSEQ multiplex PCR, and TCRdb holds only the in-frame ones, with some missing. The profile covers 130,000 or so clones, with less than 90% appearing a single time and 3% to 4% taken by the ten largest. The CDR3 has 13 amino acids. V lost 7 bases to trimming and J lost 9 bases, with 14 bases between them. Germline CDR1 reads SGHKS; CDR2 reads YYEKEE (reference sequence). Study-level results: Clonality measured at baseline exceeded age-matched healthy donors, tracking circulating CD8+ T-cell counts. Clonality was higher at ibrutinib response and returned toward baseline at progression.

The rearrangement uses TRBV5-5 and TRBJ1-6; a weak D match, TRBD1 (5 bases). Sequenced here: PBMCs, sampled after 24 months of ibrutinib treatment. The TCR was taken from a human donor with chronic lymphocytic leukemia. The CDR3 sequence: CASRQGAGSPLHF. As DNA, the CDR3 is TGTGCCAGCCGTCAGGGTGCTGGTTCACCCCTCCACTTT.